This T cell receptor (beta chain) was retrieved from a study of cytomegalovirus exposure and HLA in healthy donors. Findings and caveats of the study: Reportedly, diagnosis of cytomegalovirus status by the classifier showed high specificity and sensitivity.

The PCR employed 60 Vbeta primers together with 13 Jbeta primers. Produced via immunoSEQ multiplex PCR; TCRdb's table is partial and in-frame only. Here the sample spans around 130,000 clones, about 82% being singletons. With respect to this clone: The target antigen is unknown.

CDR3 size: 12 residues. The germline V gene encodes CDR1 SQVTM and CDR2 ANQGSEA. The V gene end was trimmed by 6 bases and the J gene end by 4 bases; junction bases not matched to a gene: 6. This TCR came from a boy between 5 and 17 years old in good health and CMV-seronegative. The chain links TRBV29-1 to TRBJ2-7, with TRBD1 identical over 7 bases. What was sequenced was PBMCs. The chain's CDR3 is CSVMDRTYEQYF. The DNA of the CDR3 is TGCAGCGTGATGGACAGGACTTACGAGCAGTACTTC.